This T cell receptor beta chain was identified in a study of T cell responses to AZD1222 COVID-19 vaccine. Whole-study context: Pooling of second doses given at about 4 or about 12 weeks was done.

The study's findings and limits: With dominance at 160-218 and 743-854, vaccine-associated CD4 TCRs spanned spike. Repertoires in all cases were sampled only once the peak T cell response had passed.

The data were produced by immunoSEQ multiplex PCR, yet TCRdb's version contains in-frame clones alone and is incomplete. This sample has around 150,000 clones, with around 94% found just once. Turning to this clone: The antigen is not known.

This TCR came from an adult in good health. This sample comprised peripheral blood, obtained on day 0 of AZD1222 vaccination.

CDR3 in DNA: TGTGCCAGCAGCTTAGGTGTGCAGGCCCGGGAGCTGTTTTTT. This sequence encodes CASSLGVQARELFF. The chain recombines TRBV7-2 with TRBJ2-2; D not resolved. The ends were cut back, 1 base at V and 9 bases at J, with 12 bases in the middle. The CDR3 consists of 14 residues. The germline V gene has CDR1 SGHTA and CDR2 FQGNSA.